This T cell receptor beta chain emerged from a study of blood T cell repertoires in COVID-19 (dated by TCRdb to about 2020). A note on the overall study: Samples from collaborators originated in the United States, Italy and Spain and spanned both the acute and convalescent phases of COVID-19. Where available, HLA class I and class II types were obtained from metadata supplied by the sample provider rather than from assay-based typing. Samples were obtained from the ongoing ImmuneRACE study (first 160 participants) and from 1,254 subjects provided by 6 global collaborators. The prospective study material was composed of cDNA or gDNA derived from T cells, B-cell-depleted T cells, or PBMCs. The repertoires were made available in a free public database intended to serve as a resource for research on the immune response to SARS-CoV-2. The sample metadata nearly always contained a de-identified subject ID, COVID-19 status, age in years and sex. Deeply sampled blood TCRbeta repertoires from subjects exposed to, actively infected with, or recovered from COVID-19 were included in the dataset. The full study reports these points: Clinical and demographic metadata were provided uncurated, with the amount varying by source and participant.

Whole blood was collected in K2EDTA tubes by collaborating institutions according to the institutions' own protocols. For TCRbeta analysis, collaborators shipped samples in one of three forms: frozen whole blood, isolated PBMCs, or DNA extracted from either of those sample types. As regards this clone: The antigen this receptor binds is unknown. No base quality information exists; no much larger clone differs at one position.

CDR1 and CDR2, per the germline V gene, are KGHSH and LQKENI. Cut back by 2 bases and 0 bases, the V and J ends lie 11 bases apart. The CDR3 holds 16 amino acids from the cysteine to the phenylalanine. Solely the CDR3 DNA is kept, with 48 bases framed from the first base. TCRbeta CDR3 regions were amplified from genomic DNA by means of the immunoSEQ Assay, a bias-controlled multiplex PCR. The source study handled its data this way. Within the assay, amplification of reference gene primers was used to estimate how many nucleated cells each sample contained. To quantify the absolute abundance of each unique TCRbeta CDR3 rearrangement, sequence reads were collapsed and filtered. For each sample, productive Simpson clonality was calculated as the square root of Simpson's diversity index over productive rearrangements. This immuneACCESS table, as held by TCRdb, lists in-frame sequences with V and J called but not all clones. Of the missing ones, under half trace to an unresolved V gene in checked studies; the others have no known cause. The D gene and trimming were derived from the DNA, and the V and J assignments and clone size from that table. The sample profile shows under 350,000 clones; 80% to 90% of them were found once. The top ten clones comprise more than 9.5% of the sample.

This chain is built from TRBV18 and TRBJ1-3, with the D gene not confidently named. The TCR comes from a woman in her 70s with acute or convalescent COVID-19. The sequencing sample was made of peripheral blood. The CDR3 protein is CASSPGGMGSGNTIYF. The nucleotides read TGTGCCAGCTCACCAGGCGGAATGGGCTCTGGAAACACCATATATTTT.